The 16 T cell receptor beta chains listed next were all sequenced from one sample in a study of T cells after yellow fever vaccination. MiXCR, run by TCRdb on the 5' RACE reads, gives a single entry per CDR3 protein. The table shows hundreds of thousands of distinct CDR3 sequences, with roughly 7.5% occurring only once. The input for sequencing was PBMCs, taken approximately 47 days after the first yellow fever vaccination. Receptors originate from a man younger than 35 who received the YFV17D yellow fever vaccine.

The table lists this clonotype with many counts. The J gene is TRBJ2-7, the V gene TRBV20-1; D remains unclear. The CDR3 length is 12 residues. Between the trimmed V and J ends, which lost 3 bases and 9 bases, there was a span of 15 bases. The germline V gene encodes CDR1 DFQATT and CDR2 SNEGSKA (reference sequence). In nucleotides, the CDR3 is TGCAGTGCTAGTGGGGATCCTTTTGGGCAGTACTTC. It translates to CSASGDPFGQYF.

The rearrangement uses TRBV6-2 or TRBV6-3 and TRBJ2-2; weak D call: TRBD1 (5 bases). The CDR3 has 14 amino acids. The V end was cut by 5 bases, the J end by 6 bases, with 13 bases between. Looked up from germline, CDR1 is MNHEY and CDR2 is SVGEGT. CDR3 sequence reads: CASSRQGWSGELFF. For the CDR3, the DNA is TGTGCCAGCAGTCGGCAGGGATGGTCCGGGGAGCTGTTTTTT.

This clonotype was counted a few times. The V gene is TRBV4-1, the J gene TRBJ2-5; TRBD2 agrees at 9 bases. Germline CDR1 reads MGHRA; CDR2 reads YSYEKL. V lost 1 base, J lost 0 bases, and 0 bases stayed unmatched. The CDR3 contains 15 residues. The CDR3 is CASSQGTSDQETQYF. For the CDR3, the DNA is TGCGCCAGCAGCCAAGGGACTAGCGACCAAGAGACCCAGTACTTC.

The chain carries TRBV5-1 and TRBJ2-7; 7 bases match TRBD1. This CDR3 contains 15 residues. The germline V gene encodes CDR1 SGHRS and CDR2 YFSETQ. V lost 0 bases and J lost 3; bases outside the gene matches: 6. The CDR3 region is CASSLGQGEIYEQYV. DNA for the CDR3: TGCGCCAGCAGCTTGGGACAGGGTGAGATCTACGAGCAGTACGTC.

This clonotype was counted at least ten times. The chain is built from TRBV5-4 and TRBJ2-2, with no clear D. The CDR3 sequence is 15 residues long. The V and J ends lost 2 bases and 0 bases respectively, with 8 bases between them. From germline, CDR1 is SGHNT and CDR2 YYREEE (reference sequence). CDR3 sequence: CASSFGFPNTGELFF. CDR3 bases: TGTGCCAGCAGCTTTGGTTTCCCGAACACCGGGGAGCTGTTTTTT. Combining the CDR3 with reference TRBV5-4 and TRBJ2-2 gives the whole variable domain ETGVTQSPTHLIKTRGQQVTLRCSSQSGHNTVSWYQQALGQGPQFIFQYYREEENGRGNFPPRFSGLQFPNYSSELNVNALELDDSALYLCASSFGFPNTGELFFGEGSRLTVL.

There are a few counts of this clonotype. At one boundary the junction diverges from the germline segment, which might be a read error. CDR3 sequence (DNA): TGTGCCAGTAGAATAGGGACAAGTGACTACAATGAGCAGTTCTTC. Residues: CASRIGTSDYNEQFF. V and J are TRBV19 and TRBJ2-1; D may be TRBD1 (6 bases). CDR1 LNHDA and CDR2 SQIVND come from the germline V gene (reference sequence). This CDR3 region has 15 residues.

The J gene is TRBJ2-7, the V gene TRBV20-1; the D is unclear. The CDR3 has 13 residues. CDR1 DFQATT and CDR2 SNEGSKA come from the germline V gene (reference sequence). V dropped 2 bases and J dropped 1 base, with 9 bases sitting between them. As DNA, the CDR3 is TGCAGTGCTAGAAAGGTCCATTCCTACGAGCAGTACTTC. The encoded protein is CSARKVHSYEQYF.

The chain links TRBV10-2 to TRBJ2-7; TRBD2 matches 9 bases. The CDR3 spans 15 residues. Per germline, CDR1 WSHSY and CDR2 SAAADI. Trimming took 4 bases from V and 2 from J; bases not matched to a gene: 6. CDR3 sequence: CASSGGVAGAYEQYF. CDR3 DNA sequence: TGCGCCAGCAGTGGGGGAGTAGCGGGGGCCTACGAGCAGTACTTC.

The chain combines TRBV6-6 with TRBJ1-6; 8 bases map to TRBD1. The junction had 3 bases not matched to a gene; V was cut back by 4 bases and J by 1 base. There are 16 residues in the CDR3. CDR1 is MNHNY and CDR2 is SVGAGI in the germline V gene (reference sequence). CDR3 bases: TGTGCCAGCAGTTTCGACAGGGGTTCCTATAATTCACCCCTCCACTTT. Translated, it gives CASSFDRGSYNSPLHF.

There are a few counts of this clonotype. This chain links TRBV29-1 with TRBJ2-3; 8 nucleotides align to TRBD1. V lost 1 base to trimming and J lost 3 bases; unmatched junction nucleotides: 6. The germline CDR1 and CDR2 sequences are SQVTM and ANQGSEA. The CDR3 contains 15 residues. The CDR3 protein is CSVEVGRGRTDTQYF. CDR3 DNA sequence: TGCAGCGTTGAAGTGGGCAGGGGGCGGACAGATACGCAGTATTTT.

This clonotype was observed a handful of times. The chain combines TRBV29-1 with TRBJ2-2, with D perhaps TRBD1 or TRBD2 (6 bases each). The CDR3 has 13 amino acids. Trimming shortened V by 6 bases and J by 4 bases, and 12 bases separated the two germline ends. Germline CDR1 reads SQVTM; CDR2 reads ANQGSEA. The CDR3 protein is CSVPEGGTGELFF. The CDR3 DNA reads as TGCAGCGTCCCCGAGGGGGGCACCGGGGAGCTGTTTTTT.

The table lists this clonotype with a few counts. The chain uses TRBV28 and TRBJ2-1; 11 bases agree with TRBD2. This CDR3 is built from 14 residues. Per germline, CDR1 MDHEN and CDR2 SYDVKM. The trim removed 8 bases at V and 9 bases at J, leaving 9 bases unmatched. The CDR3 loop is CASDSGGAHGEQFF. The CDR3, as DNA: TGTGCCAGCGATAGCGGGGGGGCCCATGGTGAGCAGTTCTTC.

This clonotype was counted a few times. The V and J genes are TRBV2 and TRBJ2-2, with a tentative D call TRBD1 (6 bases). The CDR3 consists of 14 residues. The ends were cut back, 6 bases at V and 5 bases at J, with 13 bases in the middle. Germline loops: CDR1 SNHLY, CDR2 FYNNEI. The CDR3 DNA sequence: TGTGCCAGCAGGGACAGCGTTTCGACCGGGGAGCTGTTTTTT. Translating gives CASRDSVSTGELFF.

This clonotype has just a few counts. The V call is TRBV2, the J call TRBJ2-1; TRBD2 might be the D (6 bases). The CDR3 length is 15 residues. Per the germline V gene, CDR1 is SNHLY and CDR2 is FYNNEI. Between the trimmed V and J ends, which lost 3 bases and 3 bases, there was a span of 12 bases. The CDR3 DNA sequence: TGTGCCAGCAGTGAGGTTTCTAGCGTCTACAATGAGCAGTTCTTC. Translated: CASSEVSSVYNEQFF.

The chain combines TRBV27 with TRBJ2-6, with unresolved D. In germline, CDR1 is MNHEY, CDR2 SMNVEV (reference sequence). The V end was cut by 2 bases, the J end by 1 base, with 9 bases between. The CDR3 runs to 16 residues. The CDR3 nucleotides read TGTGCCAGCAGTTTAGAGTTGGGGTCTGGGGCCAACGTCCTGACTTTC. Its translation: CASSLELGSGANVLTF. Using reference TRBV27 and TRBJ2-6 for the parts outside the CDR3, the full variable domain is EAQVTQNPRYLITVTGKKLTVTCSQNMNHEYMSWYRQDPGLGLRQIYYSMNVEVTDKGDVPEGYKVSRKEKRNFPLILESPSPNQTSLYFCASSLELGSGANVLTFGAGSRLTVL.

This clonotype came up a few times. CDR3 coding DNA: TGTGCCATCTGGGGGGGCCAAGGTGAGCAGTTCTTC. Translated, it gives CAIWGGQGEQFF. The chain recombines TRBV7-2 with TRBJ2-1; a weak D match, TRBD2 (7 bases). The V end lost 10 bases, the J end lost 9 bases, and 16 bases lay between the germline ends. CDR3 size: 12 residues. The germline gives CDR1 SGHTA, CDR2 FQGNSA.